This T cell receptor beta chain was identified during a study of lymphopenia after photon versus proton radiotherapy. Study-wide results and limits: Better survival with proton therapy was suggested as possible, not demonstrated. Photon-treated patients lost naive T cells and TCR diversity; proton-treated stayed stable. Larger post-nadir TCR diversity loss correlated inversely with survival in deceased patients.

The CDR3 sequence is 14 residues long. Germline V gene data show CDR1 as SGHDT and CDR2 as YYEEEE. Trimming left V 4 bases short and J 0 bases short, with 8 bases between. TCRdb's table, derived via immunoSEQ multiplex PCR, lists solely in-frame clones and lacks some. The sample lists approximately 30,000 clones, around 94% occurring once. Worth noting for this clone: As yet, its antigen is unknown.

The sample here was peripheral blood, taken from a patient treated with photon-based radiotherapy. This receptor was identified in a woman in her fifties or sixties with cholangiocarcinoma. The chain uses TRBV5-6 and TRBJ1-3, with a possible D match to TRBD1 (6 bases). In DNA, the CDR3 is TGTGCCAGCAGCCGGACAGCCTCTGGAAACACCATATATTTT. Translating it yields CASSRTASGNTIYF. The variable domain in full, with the rest retrieved from reference TRBV5-6 and TRBJ1-3, is DAGVTQSPTHLIKTRGQQVTLRCSPKSGHDTVSWYQQALGQGPQFIFQYYEEEERQRGNFPDRFSGHQFPNYSSELNVNALLLGDSALYLCASSRTASGNTIYFGEGSWLTVV.